These T cell receptor beta chains were read from a single sample in a study of yellow fever vaccine responses in identical twins. TCRdb ran MiXCR on the RT-PCR reads and lists one entry per CDR3 protein. The sample records 2,500 to 4,000 distinct CDR3 sequences, around 88% being singletons. The sequencing here drew on T cells from blood (PBMCs), unsorted or a sorted subset (not recorded which), taken before or after yellow fever vaccination (not recorded which). Receptors were obtained from a woman between 18 and 29 years old who received the yellow fever vaccine. The conserved cysteine and the conserved F or W are not part of the CDR3 here. For some rows the clone size is stated as once, few or many, or as a class when expanded; others skip it.

J | length | V | size | CDR3
TRBJ2-1 | 9 | TRBV10-3 | once | AITKGDEQF
TRBJ2-7 | 13 | TRBV10-3 | NA | AISESGGGAYEQY
TRBJ2-3 | 11 | TRBV10-1 | NA | ASKDRGTDTQY
TRBJ2-7 | 13 | TRBV14 | NA | ASSQLVSQGNEQY
TRBJ2-2 | 11 | TRBV6-5 | NA | ASSSSNTGELF
TRBJ2-5 | 13 | TRBV7-2 | NA | ASSRTQGALETQY
TRBJ2-7 | 12 | TRBV2 | NA | ASRIDRDTYEQY
TRBJ2-7 | 13 | TRBV28 | once | ASSLIAGGSYEQY
TRBJ1-5 | 14 | TRBV6-2/TRBV6-3 | NA | ASYEGQGAIFQPQH
TRBJ2-7 | 12 | TRBV7-9 | NA | ASSLGSVSYEQY
TRBJ1-5 | 14 | TRBV11-3 | NA | ASSLVLAVPDQPQH
TRBJ1-5 | 11 | TRBV2 | NA | ASNGQGGQPQH
TRBJ2-1 | 11 | TRBV7-2 | few | ASSGDPYNEQF
TRBJ1-1 | 9 | TRBV11-1 | NA | ASSGLGEAF
TRBJ2-7 | 14 | TRBV4-1 | NA | ASRKGSEDRTYEQY
TRBJ2-1 | 9 | TRBV11-3 | few | ASSLDNEQF
TRBJ2-5 | 10 | TRBV13 | few | ASNPPWETQY
TRBJ2-3 | 14 | TRBV7-2 | NA | ASSLGGVGSTDTQY
TRBJ1-1 | 11 | TRBV10-3 | NA | AIREDRATEAF
TRBJ2-1 | 13 | TRBV12-3/TRBV12-4 | NA | ASSLGGAVYNEQF
TRBJ1-4 | 14 | TRBV6-5 | NA | ASSYTRGGDGEKLF
TRBJ1-3 | 14 | TRBV2 | NA | ASSEIQVSAGNTIY
TRBJ2-7 | 14 | TRBV28 | NA | ASSALLSGRNYEQY
TRBJ1-1 | 10 | TRBV28 | NA | ASRTGGTEAF
TRBJ1-1 | 10 | TRBV2 | NA | ASSKQGTEAF
TRBJ1-2 | 12 | TRBV7-2 | NA | ASTEGGGSYGYT
TRBJ1-4 | 11 | TRBV18 | NA | ASQGALNEKLF
TRBJ2-1 | 15 | TRBV11-1 | NA | ASSSGTSGSSIDEQF
TRBJ2-3 | 14 | TRBV11-2 | NA | ASSRPGLQITDTQY
TRBJ2-7 | 11 | TRBV18 | once | ASSVLDNYEQY
TRBJ2-7 | 11 | TRBV6-1 | NA | ASRGQGAWEQY
TRBJ2-7 | 11 | TRBV6-5 | NA | ASSYSRGVEQY
TRBJ2-1 | 11 | TRBV29-1 | NA | SAQGRGNNEQF
TRBJ2-3 | 11 | TRBV10-1 | NA | ASSEVIPDTQY
TRBJ2-3 | 13 | TRBV2 | NA | ASRLEAGMADTQY
TRBJ2-2 | 14 | TRBV11-3 | NA | ASSPFSGQGTGELF
TRBJ1-5 | 11 | TRBV12-3/TRBV12-4 | NA | ASSPSPDQPQH
TRBJ2-3 | 11 | TRBV24-1 | few | ATSERGTDTQY
TRBJ2-3 | 14 | TRBV11-3 | NA | ASSRTGTRGTDTQY
TRBJ2-7 | 13 | TRBV29-1 | NA | SVEEVRSGSDEQY
TRBJ1-4 | 12 | TRBV7-8 | NA | ASSFRGRTEKLF
TRBJ2-2 | 12 | TRBV2 | NA | ASRRTSGTGELF
TRBJ1-1 | 10 | TRBV3-1 | NA | ASSQGLGEAF
TRBJ2-1 | 14 | TRBV11-1 | NA | ASSPTSVSSYNEQF
TRBJ2-7 | 14 | TRBV10-3 | once | AISESRGGSAYEQY
TRBJ1-4 | 15 | TRBV2 | NA | ASSAGQGKTTNEKLF
TRBJ1-3 | 15 | TRBV15 | NA | ATSRDHGTGTGNTIY
TRBJ1-2 | 12 | TRBV7-6 | NA | ASSSMALHYGYT
TRBJ2-7 | 10 | TRBV29-1 | NA | SVVTGTYEQY
TRBJ2-3 | 13 | TRBV7-2 | NA | ASSSQGQGGNTQY
TRBJ2-7 | 10 | TRBV11-2 | NA | ASSLLLYEQY
TRBJ1-2 | 11 | TRBV3-1 | NA | ASSQEPNYGYT
TRBJ1-5 | 14 | TRBV6-1 | NA | ASRATGQGANQPQH